This is a list of T cell receptor beta chains from one sample in a study of OX40 agonist ivuxolimab in advanced cancers. Repertoires were generated with immunoSEQ multiplex PCR, while TCRdb's copy carries only in-frame clones and drops some. The data hold around 68,000 clones, with 87% observed a single time. The sequencing used CD4+ or CD8+ T cells sorted from blood, collected in a trial of the OX40 agonist ivuxolimab. Receptors originate from an adult with an advanced solid tumor such as melanoma, head and neck, liver or kidney cancer. Both conserved end residues are part of each CDR3. The D gene is left open where the match is weak. The size of a clone is reported for some rows only, either as once, few or many, or as a class for expanded clones.

CDR3 DNA	CDR3 protein	D gene	J gene	clone size	V gene
TGTGCCAGCTCACCACAAACGGGTGGAGCTTTCTTT	CASSPQTGGAFF	.	TRBJ1-1	once	TRBV18
TGTGCCAGCAGCCAAGATCTACCGGGGCACGGAGCTTTCTTT	CASSQDLPGHGAFF	.	TRBJ1-1	.	TRBV14
TGTGCCAGTAGTACATTTCTAGCGGGGGTAGAGACCCAGTACTTC	CASSTFLAGVETQYF	TRBD2	TRBJ2-5	.	TRBV19
TGTGCCAGCAGTCCCATCGCGGGGGACTCTGAAGCTTTCTTT	CASSPIAGDSEAFF	.	TRBJ1-1	.	TRBV6-6
TGTGCCAGCAGTTCCGGGGGGCCCGAGCAGTATTTT	CASSSGGPEQYF	.	TRBJ2-3	.	TRBV6-4
TGTGCCAGTAGCTCCCTCCACGAGCAGTACTTC	CASSSLHEQYF	.	TRBJ2-7	.	TRBV7-9
TGCGCCAGCAGTGAGTCGGGGCGGGAAAGCCGGGGGAACACTGAAGCTTTCTTT	CASSESGRESRGNTEAFF	.	TRBJ1-1	once	TRBV10-1
TGCGCCAGCAGCTTACAGGGGAACGGGGAGCTGTTTTTT	CASSLQGNGELFF	TRBD1	TRBJ2-2	.	TRBV5-1
TGTGCCAGCAGCAGGACAGGGGATGAAAAACTGTTTTTT	CASSRTGDEKLFF	TRBD1	TRBJ1-4	once	TRBV5-4
TGTGCCAGCAGCCAAGAGATGGGGCCATCACCCCTCCACTTT	CASSQEMGPSPLHF	.	TRBJ1-6	few	TRBV4-2
TGTGCCAGCAGTTACTCGCGGCCGAACACTGAAGCTTTCTTT	CASSYSRPNTEAFF	.	TRBJ1-1	.	TRBV6-6
TGTGCCAGTAGTATATCCGAGATCTCTGGAAACATCATATATTTT	CASSISEISGNIIYF	.	TRBJ1-3	once	TRBV19
TGTGCCAGCAGCTTAGTTGAGGGGGGGCCCTACGAGCAGTACTTC	CASSLVEGGPYEQYF	.	TRBJ2-7	once	TRBV11-1
TGTGCCAGCAGTGAATATACCAGGATGGGGGACGAGCAGTACTTC	CASSEYTRMGDEQYF	.	TRBJ2-7	once	TRBV25-1
TGTGCCAGCAGCAAAGAGGGCAGGGCTCCTTATGGCTACACCTTC	CASSKEGRAPYGYTF	.	TRBJ1-2	.	TRBV21-1
TGTGCCTGGGCCCGTAGCGGGGGGGCTAATACGCAGTATTTT	CAWARSGGANTQYF	TRBD2	TRBJ2-3	.	TRBV30
TGTGCCAGCAGCTTAAGGACAGGAAACACTGAAGCTTTCTTT	CASSLRTGNTEAFF	TRBD1	TRBJ1-1	.	TRBV6-1
TGTGCCAGCAGTTACGGGGTGGTCTCTGGGGCCAACGTCCTGACTTTC	CASSYGVVSGANVLTF	.	TRBJ2-6	.	TRBV6-6
TGTGCCAGCAGCCCAAACTCCGGGACAACGGTCTCTGGAAACACCATATATTTT	CASSPNSGTTVSGNTIYF	.	TRBJ1-3	.	TRBV7-2
TGTGCCAGCAGGCCGGGGGCCCGCACAGATACGCAGTATTTT	CASRPGARTDTQYF	.	TRBJ2-3	.	TRBV6-1
TGCGCCAGCAGCCAAGGTTCCAGGCCTGGCGCAGATACGCAGTATTTT	CASSQGSRPGADTQYF	.	TRBJ2-3	.	TRBV4-1
TGCGCCAGTGCGACAGGGTCGGAGAATTCACCCCTCCACTTT	CASATGSENSPLHF	TRBD1	TRBJ1-6	.	TRBV5-1
TGTGCCAGCAGCGTATTGGATAACCCCTACTACAATGAGCAGTTCTTC	CASSVLDNPYYNEQFF	.	TRBJ2-1	.	TRBV9
TGTGCCAGCAGCCCCGGGAGGGCTACGAGGCAGTACTTC	CASSPGRATRQYF	TRBD2	TRBJ2-7	.	TRBV5-6